The subject of this entry is one T cell receptor beta chain. Germline loops: CDR1 MNHEY, CDR2 SVGAGI. V was trimmed by 7 bases and J by 0 bases, leaving 15 bases between them. The CDR3 is 15 amino acids. The sample belongs to a study of blood T cells in healthy people across ages. For the second PCR, which ran for roughly 6 to 11 cycles, a sample-barcoded 5' primer and a J-beta primer mix were used. TCRdb re-called the 5' RACE reads through MiXCR, storing one row per CDR3 protein. Of about 560,000 distinct CDR3 sequences in the sample, roughly a quarter were seen once. The sample also formed part of further work on T cells of mothers and their children.

Material for sequencing was blood. The chain employs TRBV6-5 and TRBJ2-5; D not resolved. The receptor's source is a boy between 2 and 10 years old in good health. The CDR3 DNA follows: TGTGCCAGCACTAAAGGGTGGCAATACCAAGAGACCCAGTACTTC. The encoded protein is CASTKGWQYQETQYF.